A selection of T cell receptor beta chains follows, all from one sample in a study of OX40 agonist ivuxolimab in advanced cancers. Only in-frame clones appear in the TCRdb table, and some are missing; sequencing was by immunoSEQ multiplex PCR. Of tens of thousands of clones in the sample, around 80% were seen once. The sequenced sample was CD4+ or CD8+ T cells sorted from blood, obtained in a trial of the OX40 agonist ivuxolimab. The receptors were sampled from an adult with an advanced solid tumor such as melanoma, head and neck, liver or kidney cancer. The conserved cysteine and the conserved F or W are not part of the CDR3 here. D genes are given only for firm matches. The size entry is marked missing in some rows and otherwise reads once, few, many or a size class.

j_call: TRBJ1-2
v_call: TRBV2
d_call: .
clone_size: .
cdr3_aa: ASDSGTTFHYGYT

j_call: TRBJ2-6
v_call: TRBV27
d_call: .
clone_size: .
cdr3_aa: ASSSDGANVLT

j_call: TRBJ1-5
v_call: TRBV19
d_call: .
clone_size: few
cdr3_aa: ASSIPDQPQH

j_call: TRBJ2-2
v_call: TRBV10-3
d_call: .
clone_size: .
cdr3_aa: AISARGPPTGELF

j_call: TRBJ2-2
v_call: TRBV7-2
d_call: .
clone_size: .
cdr3_aa: ASSLVRVTGELF

j_call: TRBJ2-3
v_call: TRBV11-1
d_call: TRBD2
clone_size: .
cdr3_aa: ASSLGAGAGTDTQY

j_call: TRBJ2-5
v_call: TRBV27
d_call: .
clone_size: .
cdr3_aa: ASSTPEAQETQY

j_call: TRBJ1-4
v_call: TRBV7-9
d_call: .
clone_size: .
cdr3_aa: ASSLGRKTTNEKLF

j_call: TRBJ1-5
v_call: TRBV6-1
d_call: .
clone_size: once
cdr3_aa: ASSRGDDQPQH

j_call: TRBJ1-1
v_call: TRBV20-1
d_call: .
clone_size: .
cdr3_aa: SARENTEAF

j_call: TRBJ1-6
v_call: TRBV2
d_call: .
clone_size: .
cdr3_aa: ASSQTGAWDSPLH

j_call: TRBJ2-6
v_call: TRBV28
d_call: .
clone_size: .
cdr3_aa: ASSLGFSGANVLT

j_call: TRBJ2-5
v_call: TRBV5-6
d_call: TRBD1
clone_size: .
cdr3_aa: ASSLVASSQGVETQY

j_call: TRBJ2-1
v_call: TRBV7-6
d_call: .
clone_size: .
cdr3_aa: ASSLETGQGDEQF

j_call: TRBJ2-3
v_call: TRBV1
d_call: .
clone_size: .
cdr3_aa: TSSPEGQDTQY

j_call: TRBJ1-4
v_call: TRBV4-3
d_call: .
clone_size: .
cdr3_aa: ASSQTGGNEKLF

j_call: TRBJ2-2
v_call: TRBV6-6
d_call: .
clone_size: .
cdr3_aa: ASRKTRETGELF

j_call: TRBJ2-7
v_call: TRBV10-1
d_call: .
clone_size: .
cdr3_aa: ASSDGQGRSYEQY

j_call: TRBJ2-2
v_call: TRBV2
d_call: .
clone_size: many
cdr3_aa: ASTESAVNTGELF

j_call: TRBJ1-2
v_call: TRBV30
d_call: .
clone_size: few
cdr3_aa: AWSVQINYGYT

j_call: TRBJ2-7
v_call: TRBV5-1
d_call: TRBD2
clone_size: .
cdr3_aa: ASARLASYEQY

j_call: TRBJ1-1
v_call: TRBV7-2
d_call: .
clone_size: .
cdr3_aa: ASSRTRQSGAEAF

j_call: TRBJ2-5
v_call: TRBV11-2
d_call: .
clone_size: .
cdr3_aa: ASSLDKLETQY

j_call: TRBJ1-1
v_call: TRBV29-1
d_call: .
clone_size: .
cdr3_aa: SVRSGRVTEAF

j_call: TRBJ2-5
v_call: TRBV29-1
d_call: TRBD1
clone_size: .
cdr3_aa: SDRDRGFQETQY

j_call: TRBJ1-2
v_call: TRBV7-6
d_call: TRBD1
clone_size: once
cdr3_aa: ASSLEDRGLSGYT

j_call: TRBJ2-1
v_call: TRBV6-5
d_call: .
clone_size: .
cdr3_aa: ASSYGRVTYNEQF

j_call: TRBJ1-4
v_call: TRBV19
d_call: TRBD1
clone_size: .
cdr3_aa: ASTGGGTNEKLF

j_call: TRBJ1-6
v_call: TRBV5-6
d_call: TRBD1
clone_size: once
cdr3_aa: ASSLGTGGNSPLH

j_call: TRBJ1-1
v_call: TRBV10-3
d_call: .
clone_size: .
cdr3_aa: AIREQGPRNTEAF

j_call: TRBJ2-2
v_call: TRBV7-3
d_call: .
clone_size: .
cdr3_aa: ASSGGANTGELF

j_call: TRBJ2-1
v_call: TRBV18
d_call: TRBD2
clone_size: .
cdr3_aa: ASSPRLADNEQF

j_call: TRBJ1-5
v_call: TRBV28
d_call: .
clone_size: .
cdr3_aa: ASSFGAGLPNYSNQPQH

j_call: TRBJ1-2
v_call: TRBV19
d_call: .
clone_size: .
cdr3_aa: ASTPGPTYGYT

j_call: TRBJ1-2
v_call: TRBV5-1
d_call: TRBD1
clone_size: .
cdr3_aa: ASSLASYTGGAYGYT

j_call: TRBJ1-3
v_call: TRBV7-2
d_call: .
clone_size: .
cdr3_aa: ASSTQQWSGNTIY

j_call: TRBJ1-2
v_call: TRBV28
d_call: .
clone_size: .
cdr3_aa: ASLSRARRGYT